This entry features one T cell receptor (beta chain) sequence. Its target is unknown. From 5'RACE with constant-segment primers came TCR alpha and TCR beta cDNA libraries that carried sample barcodes and UMIs. TCRdb redid the calling of the 5' RACE reads with MiXCR, one entry per CDR3 protein. Of fewer than 650,000 distinct CDR3 sequences listed, 17% are singletons. This entry belongs to a study of T-cell memory formation after mild COVID-19. Study results and caveats: CM and EM subsets held most contracting CD4+ clones; EMRA held CD8+ ones. Researchers found some responding clones in pre-infection memory, a sign that cross-reactive memory joined. Day 15 to 85 contracting clones showed balanced CD4/CD8; day 15 to 37 expanders favored CD4+.

CDR3 size: 13 residues. V was shortened by 6 bases and J by 5 bases, with 11 bases between the two germline ends. Germline CDR1 MNHEY, CDR2 SVGEGT. The chain uses TRBV6-2 or TRBV6-3 and TRBJ1-5; the D is unclear. The sample comprised PBMCs or a T cell subset sorted from them (not recorded which). This receptor was obtained from an adult woman who had mild COVID-19 (a few samples of this study predate the infection). Cell type and time point are not known. CDR3 in amino acids: CASSKGLHQPQHF. The CDR3 DNA sequence: TGTGCCAGCAGCAAGGGCCTTCATCAGCCCCAGCATTTT.